This TCR beta chain stems from a study of human T cells and chemical hapten exposure. This CDR3 comprises 17 residues. The junction had 11 bases not matched to a gene; V was cut back by 4 bases and J by 4 bases. Looked up from germline, CDR1 is SGHTA and CDR2 is FQGNSA. Whole-study results and caveats: Compared to controls, expanded TCRs made significantly more large clusters of similar CDR3s. Patch test score rose with PT1 expanded TCR count, significant at thresholds 8, 16 and 32, not 4.

Methods used by the authors: Individual samples carried between 23,224 and 690,600 TCRs, with 95,638 as the median. TCRdb processed the RACE reads anew with MiXCR; each CDR3 protein has one entry. What appears here as the V and J calls and clone size reflects TCRdb's work, not the paper's. The repertoire includes 180,000 or so distinct CDR3 sequences, 14% of them detected once, and approximately 1.5% sits in the top ten. Time point noted: patch test 1, 2 weeks after DPC sensitization. Treatment in this sample: therapeutic diphenylcyclopropenone sensitization with weekly scalp DPC. This clonotype was detected only a few times. Its cognate antigen is unknown.

This receptor was identified in a woman in her 30s with alopecia areata. Some clones in this sample may be carry-over from other donors' samples. This material consisted of whole blood, taken in connection with sensitization to the hapten diphenylcyclopropenone (DPC). V is TRBV7-2 and J is TRBJ2-2; 8 bases map to TRBD2. The CDR3 coding sequence is TGTGCCAGCAGCTCACCTTCGGGGGGGCGGAGCACCGGGGAGCTGTTTTTT. Amino acids: CASSSPSGGRSTGELFF.